Sequencing of this T cell receptor (beta chain) was carried out in a study of T-cell reconstitution after alpha-beta-depleted transplantation in children. It was with unique molecular identifiers that the TCRbeta library was prepared. Each CDR3 protein is one row after TCRdb ran MiXCR on the PCR reads. Of approximately 170,000 distinct CDR3 sequences listed, approximately 10% are singletons. CDR1 SGHRS and CDR2 YFSETQ come from the germline V gene. The CDR3 totals 16 residues. V was clipped by 0 bases and J by 2 bases, with 12 bases between them. This clonotype appeared a single time. It may be a read error: a sequence one base away is much more abundant.

Sequences were derived from PBMCs, sampled before TCRalphabeta/CD19-depleted stem cell transplant. The clonotype originates from a boy aged 2 to 9 with acute myeloid leukemia, due to receive a stem cell transplant. The chain recombines TRBV5-1 with TRBJ2-1; D could derive from TRBD1 or TRBD2 (5 bases each). The DNA for the CDR3 is TGCGCCAGCAGCTTGGCCTCAGGGAGCCCCTACAATGAGCAGTTCTTC. It codes for CASSLASGSPYNEQFF.